The 30 T cell receptor beta chains presented below share a single source sample, sequenced in a study of CD8+CD57+ T cells in acquired aplastic anemia. Investigators profiled TCR beta VDJ and CDR3 from genomic DNA template. One entry per CDR3 protein results from TCRdb running MiXCR on the reads. The sample carries hundreds of thousands of distinct CDR3 sequences, 65% to 80% recorded once. Sequencing was done on a sample of sorted CD4+, CD8+, or CD8+CD57+ T cells (not recorded which) from PBMCs. Every receptor here comes from a human donor in good health, serving as a control.

The chain has TRBV29-1 and TRBJ2-7; D may correspond to TRBD1 or TRBD2 (5 bases each). This CDR3 contains 10 residues. Germline CDR1 is SQVTM and CDR2 is ANQGSEA. The ends were cut back, 6 bases at V and 4 bases at J, with 7 bases in the middle. For the CDR3, the DNA is TGCAGCGTGGGGGAATACGAGCAGTACTTC. Translated, it gives CSVGEYEQYF.

The chain is built from TRBV5-1 and TRBJ1-6; D not resolved. Per germline, CDR1 SGHRS and CDR2 YFSETQ. Trimming removed 0 bases at V and 9 bases at J, with 13 bases between. This CDR3 has 15 amino acids. CDR3 coding DNA: TGCGCCAGCAGCTTGGCTGGGCACTACACTTCACCCCTCCACTTT. Protein product: CASSLAGHYTSPLHF.

The V and J genes are TRBV12-3 or TRBV12-4 and TRBJ2-1; TRBD1 aligns across 10 bases. This CDR3 spans 14 amino acids. J was trimmed by 7 bases and V by 3 bases; bases with no gene match: 3. The CDR3 here is CASSLTGGINEQFF. The CDR3 DNA sequence: TGTGCCAGCAGTTTGACAGGGGGCATAAATGAGCAGTTCTTC.

This clonotype was observed once. The chain joins TRBV7-2 to TRBJ1-4, with D uncertain. The V gene's germline CDR1 is SGHTA and CDR2 FQGNSA. The V end lost 1 base, the J end lost 14 bases, and 23 bases lay between the germline ends. The CDR3 spans 16 residues. The CDR3 loop is CASSLDQARYDYTLFF. In DNA, the CDR3 is TGTGCCAGCAGCTTAGACCAGGCCCGCTATGACTACACCCTGTTTTTT.

In this sample, this clonotype turned up many times. J is TRBJ2-5 and V is TRBV20-1; D possibly corresponds to TRBD2 (5 bases). The CDR3 length is 13 residues. Germline CDR1 and CDR2: DFQATT and SNEGSKA (reference sequence). Trimming cost V 7 bases and J 5 bases, with 17 bases left between them. The CDR3 here is CSVTDQREETQYF. DNA of the CDR3: TGCAGTGTTACGGACCAGAGGGAGGAGACCCAGTACTTC.

This clonotype was detected a few times. The conserved closing phenylalanine or tryptophan is absent in this CDR3, likely reflecting a read error. The chain joins TRBV7-9 to TRBJ2-3, with D perhaps matching TRBD2 (5 bases). The CDR3 totals 16 residues. The germline V gene has CDR1 SEHNR and CDR2 FQNEAQ (reference sequence). The V end was cut by 5 bases, the J end by 2 bases, with 17 bases between. The CDR3 is CASSQVSADLTDTQYL. Written as DNA, the CDR3 is TGTGCCAGCAGCCAGGTTAGCGCCGACCTCACAGATACGCAGTATTTA.

This chain connects TRBV7-2 to TRBJ2-7, with 7 bases aligning to TRBD1. Trimming took 5 bases from V and 0 from J; bases not matched to a gene: 10. Germline V CDR1 and CDR2: SGHTA, FQGNSA. The length of the CDR3 is 16 residues. The CDR3 DNA is TGTGCCAGCAGCGGGGGCAGGGGGAAAAACTCCTACGAGCAGTACTTC. It translates to CASSGGRGKNSYEQYF.

The V call is TRBV20-1, the J call TRBJ2-3, with 7 nucleotides matching TRBD1. Trimming took 8 bases from V and 2 from J; bases not matched to a gene: 16. Germline V CDR1 and CDR2: DFQATT, SNEGSKA (reference sequence). The length of the CDR3 is 16 residues. DNA for the CDR3: TGCAGTAATGACAGGGCCGGCGAGACCCCCACAGATACGCAGTATTTT. This codes for CSNDRAGETPTDTQYF.

In regard to this clonotype: One end of the junction is discordant with germline, which a read error may explain. The chain joins TRBV7-2 to TRBJ2-3; D assignment may be TRBD1 or TRBD2 (5 bases each). Germline V lookup: CDR1 SGHTA, CDR2 FQGNSA. This CDR3 region has 16 residues. The CDR3 loop reads CASSAWTGAGTATQYF. DNA for the CDR3: TGTGCCAGCAGCGCGTGGACCGGGGCAGGCACAGCTACGCAGTATTTT.

This clonotype was counted once. The chain links TRBV7-9 to TRBJ2-7; perhaps D is TRBD1 or TRBD2 (5 bases each). The V gene's germline CDR1 is SEHNR and CDR2 FQNEAQ (reference sequence). There are 12 residues in the CDR3. Trimming stripped 8 bases from V and 2 bases from J, with 10 bases between. Here the CDR3 DNA reads TGTGCCAGCGGGACGGCGACCTACGAGCAGTACTTC. It encodes CASGTATYEQYF.

As for this clonotype: A much larger clone differs from this one at a single base, so this may be a read error. The CDR3 bases are TGTGCCAGCATTGGGCGAATGAACGCTGAAGCTTTCTTT. Translating gives CASIGRMNAEAFF. The chain combines TRBV6-2 or TRBV6-3 with TRBJ1-1; D is uncertain. The CDR3 covers 13 residues. Germline V gene sequence: CDR1 MNHEY, CDR2 SVGEGT.

The genes are TRBV29-1 and TRBJ2-3, with 8 bases matching TRBD2. Unmatched junction bases numbered 5, after V lost 7 bases and J lost 2 bases. This CDR3 has 13 residues. Germline assignment: CDR1 SQVTM and CDR2 ANQGSEA. The CDR3 DNA follows: TGCAGCGGTAGCGGGGTGACCACAGATACGCAGTATTTT. Its protein is CSGSGVTTDTQYF.

This clonotype was found once. An end of the junction differs from the germline gene, which may be a read error. CDR3 in DNA: TGCGCCAGCAGCTCAACATCACTGATGTACGATGCCCCGTTCTTT. It specifies CASSSTSLMYDAPFF. This sequence joins TRBV7-6 and TRBJ1-1; D is unclear. The CDR3 is 15 amino acids. Germline CDR1 and CDR2: SGHVS and FNYEAQ.

As regards this clonotype: This is likely a read error, given that the CDR3 carries no conserved phenylalanine or tryptophan at its end. The limits of the CDR3 on the DNA are not certain, so only TCRdb's listed CDR3 is given. V gene TRBV7-2 combines with J gene TRBJ1-2. CDR1 and CDR2 from the germline V gene are SGHTA and FQGNSA. The CDR3 numbers 13 amino acids, ends counted. The CDR3 here is CASSPRDYQETQY.

Points on this clonotype: This may be a read error: a much more frequent sequence differs by one nucleotide. The rearrangement joins TRBV7-8 to TRBJ1-2; possible D gene TRBD1, 5 bases. The germline V and J ends were trimmed by 6 bases and 4 bases, with 18 bases remaining between them. The CDR3 runs to 15 residues. Germline CDR1 is SGHVS and CDR2 is FQNEAQ. CDR3 residues: CASSYSPDSGYGYTF. The CDR3 DNA is TGTGCCAGCAGTTACTCACCAGACAGCGGCTATGGCTACACCTTC.

The rearrangement joins TRBV20-1 to TRBJ1-2; 8 bases align to TRBD1. With 6 bases clipped from V and 11 bases from J, the junction kept 11 bases outside the gene matches. Per germline, CDR1 DFQATT and CDR2 SNEGSKA (reference sequence). CDR3 length equals 12 residues. CDR3 in DNA: TGCAGTGCGACAGGGGTGGATGAGCAGTACACCTTC. It translates to CSATGVDEQYTF.

This clonotype has ten or more counts. The gene calls are TRBV2 and TRBJ2-5; TRBD1 matches 9 bases. Germline values: CDR1 SNHLY, CDR2 FYNNEI. The CDR3 length is 13 residues. Losses at the gene ends were 3 bases for V and 7 bases for J; bases not matched to a gene: 3. CDR3 region: CASSEGQGATQYF. As DNA, the CDR3 is TGTGCCAGCAGTGAGGGACAGGGAGCGACCCAGTACTTC.

This clonotype came up many times. The chain employs TRBV10-3 and TRBJ1-3, with D possibly TRBD1 on 5 matching bases. The germline V gene encodes CDR1 ENHRY and CDR2 SYGVKD. The CDR3 sequence is 14 residues long. V was trimmed by 9 bases and J by 2 bases, leaving 14 bases between them. The CDR3 DNA reads TGTGCCATTGAGGGACCAGCGCCTGGAAACACCATATATTTT. Translation: CAIEGPAPGNTIYF.

The chain carries TRBV11-3 and TRBJ1-2, with D maybe TRBD1 (5 bases). Trimming pared 5 bases from V and 2 bases from J, leaving 12 bases between. Germline CDR1 reads SGHNT; CDR2 reads YENEEA. This CDR3 is built from 14 residues. The CDR3 loop reads CASSHPGKNYGYTF. CDR3 DNA sequence: TGTGCCAGCAGCCATCCAGGGAAGAACTATGGCTACACCTTC. Filled out from reference TRBV11-3 and TRBJ1-2, the complete variable domain reads EAGVVQSPRYKIIEKKQPVAFWCNPISGHNTLYWYLQNLGQGPELLIRYENEEAVDDSQLPKDRFSAERLKGVDSTLKIQPAELGDSAVYLCASSHPGKNYGYTFGSGTRLTVV.

V gene TRBV9 combines with J gene TRBJ2-1; D uncertain. Germline V lookup: CDR1 SGDLS, CDR2 YYNGEE. The CDR3 sequence is 15 residues long. Trimming shortened V by 4 bases and J by 14 bases, and 25 bases separated the two germline ends. CDR3 region: CASSSPGATSDDKFF. The CDR3 coding sequence is TGTGCCAGCAGCTCCCCAGGAGCTACCTCTGATGACAAGTTCTTC.

This clonotype was counted ten times or more. This sequence joins TRBV12-3 or TRBV12-4 and TRBJ1-2, with no clear D. Trimming removed 0 bases at V and 7 bases at J, with 6 bases between. The CDR3 totals 12 residues. The CDR3 spells CASSLALSGYTF. The CDR3 nucleotides are TGTGCCAGCAGTTTAGCCCTTTCTGGCTACACCTTC.

As concerns this clonotype: The junction and the germline gene differ at one end; a read error may be behind it. CDR3 loop: CASSIPEETQHF. The CDR3 DNA sequence: TGTGCCAGTAGTATCCCGGAAGAGACCCAGCACTTC. This chain connects TRBV19 to TRBJ2-5, with D uncertain. This CDR3 comprises 12 residues. Germline CDR1 is LNHDA and CDR2 is SQIVND (reference sequence).

This clonotype occurred a few times. The CDR3 coding sequence is TGTGCCAGCTTGGAGGCAGGGGCGAATGAGCAGTTCTTC. This codes for CASLEAGANEQFF. The genes are TRBV7-9 and TRBJ2-1, with D possibly TRBD1 on 6 matching bases. The V end lost 8 bases, the J end lost 7 bases, and 15 bases lay between the germline ends. The CDR3 extends over 13 amino acids. Germline V gene data show CDR1 as SEHNR and CDR2 as FQNEAQ (reference sequence).

This clonotype was observed a handful of times. This chain joins TRBV20-1 and TRBJ2-7; D ambiguous. The CDR3 runs 11 residues. Trimming shortened V by 5 bases and J by 5 bases, and 10 bases separated the two germline ends. The germline V gene has CDR1 DFQATT and CDR2 SNEGSKA (reference sequence). The CDR3 DNA sequence: TGCAGTGCTCCCCGTTTGAACGAGCAGTACTTC. Translation gives CSAPRLNEQYF.

This clonotype has only one observation. The CDR3 end shows no conserved phenylalanine or tryptophan, and so a read error is likely. The genes are TRBV20-1 and TRBJ2-5; the match to TRBD1 covers 8 bases. There are 14 residues in the CDR3. The germline V gene has CDR1 DFQATT and CDR2 SNEGSKA (reference sequence). Trimming at V came to 7 bases and at J to 1 base, leaving 8 bases not matched to a gene. The CDR3 here is CSVAGDRGQETQYV. The DNA for the CDR3 is TGCAGTGTCGCCGGCGACAGGGGCCAAGAGACCCAGTACGTC.

The chain carries TRBV3-1 and TRBJ1-2; D may be TRBD1 (5 bases). The ends were cut back, 2 bases at V and 8 bases at J, with 21 bases in the middle. Germline CDR1 LGHDT, CDR2 YNNKEL (reference sequence). CDR3 size: 16 residues. The CDR3 spells CASSQFAGTGIVGYTF. The CDR3 DNA follows: TGTGCCAGCAGCCAATTTGCCGGGACGGGGATCGTAGGCTACACCTTC.

This clonotype has at least ten counts. The chain is built from TRBV20-1 and TRBJ2-5; maybe TRBD1 (6 bases). The CDR3 length is 14 residues. Germline values: CDR1 DFQATT, CDR2 SNEGSKA (reference sequence). V dropped 0 bases and J dropped 9 bases, with 17 bases sitting between them. The CDR3 sequence: CSARDQRGSEAQYF. CDR3 in DNA: TGCAGTGCTAGAGATCAGAGGGGGTCTGAGGCCCAGTACTTC.

The chain joins TRBV2 to TRBJ2-7; TRBD1 aligns across 9 bases. The CDR3 length is 13 residues. V dropped 6 bases and J dropped 5; count of bases not matched to a gene: 5. Germline V lookup: CDR1 SNHLY, CDR2 FYNNEI. The CDR3 nucleotides read TGTGCCAGCAGCGGACAGGGGCGCGACGAGCAGTACTTC. Translating it yields CASSGQGRDEQYF.

The chain joins TRBV7-2 to TRBJ1-2; D gene ambiguous. Trimming removed 7 bases from V and 6 bases from J, with 15 bases in between. Looked up from germline, CDR1 is SGHTA and CDR2 is FQGNSA. The CDR3 is 13 residues long. The CDR3 nucleotides are TGTGCCAGCAACTCGAACACGGGTGATGGCTACACCTTC. Translated, it gives CASNSNTGDGYTF.

V gene TRBV20-1 combines with J gene TRBJ2-7, with D possibly TRBD2 on 6 matching bases. The V gene lost 3 bases and the J gene lost 0 bases, with 6 bases spanning the gap. Germline CDR1 reads DFQATT; CDR2 reads SNEGSKA (reference sequence). The CDR3 contains 12 residues. The CDR3 loop is CSASGSSYEQYF. CDR3 bases: TGCAGTGCTAGCGGGAGCTCCTACGAGCAGTACTTC.